One T cell receptor beta chain is described in this entry. Trimming removed 6 bases from V and 2 bases from J; junction bases left unmatched: 3. Germline values: CDR1 SGHRS, CDR2 YFSETQ. CDR3 size: 13 residues. The source of the sample is a study of blood T cell repertoires in COVID-19. Study details: Acute and convalescent COVID-19 samples came from the United States, Italy and Spain.

Study processing details: Reference gene primer amplification gave nucleated cell count estimates. Clones were sequenced by immunoSEQ multiplex PCR, and TCRdb holds only the in-frame ones, with some missing. V, J and clone size are those of that table, while D and trimming were read from the DNA. The table lists 65,000 to 90,000 clones, 80% to 90% of them singletons. The chain couples TRBV5-1 to TRBJ1-2; 8 bases agree with TRBD1. The receptor was isolated from a man aged 50 to 59 with acute or convalescent COVID-19. Sequenced sample: peripheral blood. In DNA, the CDR3 is TGCGCCAGCACCCGGGACAGGAACTATGGCTACACCTTC. Translation gives CASTRDRNYGYTF.